This note documents a single TCR beta chain sequence. What it binds is unknown. The primer mix had 60 Vbeta and 13 Jbeta primers. Libraries were prepared by immunoSEQ multiplex PCR; TCRdb keeps only in-frame clonotypes and omits some of them. The table has about 150,000 clones, roughly 76% seen once. CDR3 length: 14 residues. Germline values: CDR1 MNHEY, CDR2 SVGAGI. With V trimmed by 5 bases and J by 3 bases, 7 bases remained unmatched. This sample is part of a study of cytomegalovirus exposure and HLA in healthy donors. Study-wide points: The sole available immune exposure information was CMV serostatus.

The sequenced sample was PBMCs. This TCR came from a woman under 40 in good health and CMV-seronegative. The rearrangement links TRBV6-5 to TRBJ2-7; 7 positions match TRBD1. CDR3 DNA sequence: TGTGCCAGCAGTCTTATACAGGGGATCTACGAGCAGTACTTC. It codes for CASSLIQGIYEQYF.